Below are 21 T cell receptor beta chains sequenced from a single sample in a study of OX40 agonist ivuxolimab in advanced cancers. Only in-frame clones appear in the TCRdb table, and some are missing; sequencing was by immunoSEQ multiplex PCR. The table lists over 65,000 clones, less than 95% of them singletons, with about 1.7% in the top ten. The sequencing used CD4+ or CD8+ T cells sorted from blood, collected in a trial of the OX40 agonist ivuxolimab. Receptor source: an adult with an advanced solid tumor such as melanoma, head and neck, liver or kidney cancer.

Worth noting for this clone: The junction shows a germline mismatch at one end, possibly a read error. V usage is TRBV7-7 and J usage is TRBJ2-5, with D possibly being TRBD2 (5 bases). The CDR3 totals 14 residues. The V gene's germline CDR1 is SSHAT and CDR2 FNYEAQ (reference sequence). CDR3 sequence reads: CASSYRGLQETQYF. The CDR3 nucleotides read TGTGCTAGCAGCTACCGAGGACTGCAAGAGACCCAGTACTTC.

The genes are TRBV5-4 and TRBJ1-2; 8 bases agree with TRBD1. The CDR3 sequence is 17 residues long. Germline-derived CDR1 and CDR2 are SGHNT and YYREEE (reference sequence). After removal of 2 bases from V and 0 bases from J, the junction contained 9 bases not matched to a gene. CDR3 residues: CASSLYRGGEANYGYTF. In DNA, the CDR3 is TGTGCCAGCAGCTTATACAGGGGGGGAGAAGCTAACTATGGCTACACCTTC.

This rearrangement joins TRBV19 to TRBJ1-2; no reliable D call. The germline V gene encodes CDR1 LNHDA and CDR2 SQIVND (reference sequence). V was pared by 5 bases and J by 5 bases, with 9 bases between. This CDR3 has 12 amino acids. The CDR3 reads CASSLTFYGYTF. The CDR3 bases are TGTGCCAGTAGTCTGACTTTTTATGGCTACACCTTC.

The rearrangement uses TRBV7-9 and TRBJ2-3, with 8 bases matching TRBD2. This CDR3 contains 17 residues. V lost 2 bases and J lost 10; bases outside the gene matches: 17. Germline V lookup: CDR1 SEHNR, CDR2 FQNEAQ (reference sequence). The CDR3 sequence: CASSLLPGLAQAPAQYF. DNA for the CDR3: TGTGCCAGCAGCTTACTCCCCGGACTAGCTCAGGCGCCGGCGCAGTATTTT.

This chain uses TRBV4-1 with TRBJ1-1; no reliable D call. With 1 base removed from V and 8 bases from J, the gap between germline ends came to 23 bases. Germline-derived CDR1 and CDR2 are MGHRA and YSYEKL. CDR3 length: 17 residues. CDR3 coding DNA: TGCGCCAGCAGCCAAGGCGAAAGTTTCTCCCTTCTTGCCGAAGCTTTCTTT. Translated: CASSQGESFSLLAEAFF.

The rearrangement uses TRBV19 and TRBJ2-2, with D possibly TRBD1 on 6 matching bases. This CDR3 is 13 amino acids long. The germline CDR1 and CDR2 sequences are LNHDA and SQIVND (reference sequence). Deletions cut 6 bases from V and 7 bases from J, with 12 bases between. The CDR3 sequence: CASSNNRDGELFF. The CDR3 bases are TGTGCCAGTAGCAATAACAGGGACGGGGAGCTGTTTTTT.

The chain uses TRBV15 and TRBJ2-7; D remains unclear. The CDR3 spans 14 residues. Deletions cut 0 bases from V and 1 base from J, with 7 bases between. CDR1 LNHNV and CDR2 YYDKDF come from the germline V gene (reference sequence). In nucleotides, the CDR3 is TGTGCCACCAGCAGAGATTATACTTCCTACGAGCAGTACTTC. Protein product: CATSRDYTSYEQYF.

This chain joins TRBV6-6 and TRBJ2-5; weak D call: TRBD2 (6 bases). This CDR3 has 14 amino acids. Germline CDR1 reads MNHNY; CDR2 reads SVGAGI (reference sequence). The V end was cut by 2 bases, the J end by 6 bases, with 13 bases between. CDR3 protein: CASSYGGGGQTQYF. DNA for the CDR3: TGTGCCAGCAGTTACGGTGGGGGAGGACAGACCCAGTACTTC.

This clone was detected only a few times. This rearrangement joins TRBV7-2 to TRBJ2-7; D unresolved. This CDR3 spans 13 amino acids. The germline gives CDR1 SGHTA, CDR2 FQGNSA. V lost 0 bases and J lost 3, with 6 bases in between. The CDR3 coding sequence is TGTGCCAGCAGCTTAGCGGTGGACTACGAGCAGTACTTC. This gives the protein CASSLAVDYEQYF.

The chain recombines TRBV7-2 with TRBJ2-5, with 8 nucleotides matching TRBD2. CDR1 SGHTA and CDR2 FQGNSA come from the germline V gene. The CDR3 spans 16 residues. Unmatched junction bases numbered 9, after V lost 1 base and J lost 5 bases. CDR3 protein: CASSLDFGRAEETQYF. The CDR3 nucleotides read TGTGCCAGCAGCTTAGATTTCGGGAGGGCGGAGGAGACCCAGTACTTC.

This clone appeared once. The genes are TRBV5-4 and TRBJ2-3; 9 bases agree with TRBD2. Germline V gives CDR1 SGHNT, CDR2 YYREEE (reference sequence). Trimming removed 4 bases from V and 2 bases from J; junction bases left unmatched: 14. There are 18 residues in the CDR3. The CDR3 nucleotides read TGTGCCAGCAGCACCCTAAGCGGGAGGCCCAAGCCCACAGATACGCAGTATTTT. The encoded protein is CASSTLSGRPKPTDTQYF.

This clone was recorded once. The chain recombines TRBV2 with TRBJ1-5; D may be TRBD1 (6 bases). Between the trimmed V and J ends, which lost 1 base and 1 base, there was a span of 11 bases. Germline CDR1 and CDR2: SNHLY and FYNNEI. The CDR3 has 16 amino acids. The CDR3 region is CASSEGGAGSNQPQHF. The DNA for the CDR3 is TGTGCCAGCAGTGAAGGGGGGGCAGGGAGCAATCAGCCCCAGCATTTT.

CDR3 region: CASSGGTASTEAFF. CDR3 in DNA: TGCGCCAGCAGCGGGGGGACGGCGAGCACTGAAGCTTTCTTT. V usage is TRBV5-1 and J usage is TRBJ1-1; D might be TRBD1 (5 bases). Per the germline V gene, CDR1 is SGHRS and CDR2 is YFSETQ. V lost 4 bases, J lost 4 bases, and 14 bases lay in between. The CDR3 runs to 14 residues.

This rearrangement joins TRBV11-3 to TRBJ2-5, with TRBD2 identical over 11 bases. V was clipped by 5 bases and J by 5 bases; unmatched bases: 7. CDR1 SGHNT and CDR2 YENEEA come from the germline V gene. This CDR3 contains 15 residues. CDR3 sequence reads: CASSPRLAGTETQYF. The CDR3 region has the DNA TGTGCCAGCAGCCCCCGACTAGCGGGGACGGAGACCCAGTACTTC.

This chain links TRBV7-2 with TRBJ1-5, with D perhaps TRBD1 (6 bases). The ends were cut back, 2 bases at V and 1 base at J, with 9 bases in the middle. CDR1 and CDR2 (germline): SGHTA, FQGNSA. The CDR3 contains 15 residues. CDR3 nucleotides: TGTGCCAGCAGCTTACAGGGGTCGAGCAATCAGCCCCAGCATTTT. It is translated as CASSLQGSSNQPQHF.

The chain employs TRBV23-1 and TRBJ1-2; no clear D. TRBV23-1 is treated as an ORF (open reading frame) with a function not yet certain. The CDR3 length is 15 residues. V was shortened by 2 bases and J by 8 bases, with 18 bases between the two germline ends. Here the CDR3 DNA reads TGCGCCAGCAGTCAAAGGTTAAAGACTTTTCGGGGCTACACCTTC. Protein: CASSQRLKTFRGYTF.

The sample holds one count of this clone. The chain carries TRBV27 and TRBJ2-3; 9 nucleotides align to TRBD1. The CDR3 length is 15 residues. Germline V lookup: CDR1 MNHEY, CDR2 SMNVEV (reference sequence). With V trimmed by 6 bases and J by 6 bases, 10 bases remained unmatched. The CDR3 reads CASRTRDRVPDTQYF. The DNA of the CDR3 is TGTGCCAGCAGAACCCGGGACAGGGTACCTGATACGCAGTATTTT.

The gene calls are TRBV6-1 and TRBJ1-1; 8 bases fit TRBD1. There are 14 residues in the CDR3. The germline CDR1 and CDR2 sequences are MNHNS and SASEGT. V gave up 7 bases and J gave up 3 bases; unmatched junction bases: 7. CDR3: CASTLTGVDTEAFF. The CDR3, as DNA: TGTGCCAGCACCTTGACAGGGGTTGACACTGAAGCTTTCTTT.

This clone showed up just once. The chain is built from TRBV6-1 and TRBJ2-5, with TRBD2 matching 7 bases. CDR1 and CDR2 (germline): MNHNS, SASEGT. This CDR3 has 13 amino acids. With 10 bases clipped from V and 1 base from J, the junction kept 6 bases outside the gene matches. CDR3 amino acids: CATRLAAQETQYF. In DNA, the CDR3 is TGTGCCACGCGACTAGCAGCCCAAGAGACCCAGTACTTC.

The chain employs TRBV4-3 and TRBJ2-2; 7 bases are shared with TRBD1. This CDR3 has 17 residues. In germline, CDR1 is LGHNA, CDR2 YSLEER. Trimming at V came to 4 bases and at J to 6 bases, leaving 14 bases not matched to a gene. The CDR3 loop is CASSRQTATGSAGELFF. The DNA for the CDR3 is TGCGCCAGCAGCCGACAGACCGCGACAGGGTCGGCCGGGGAGCTGTTTTTT.

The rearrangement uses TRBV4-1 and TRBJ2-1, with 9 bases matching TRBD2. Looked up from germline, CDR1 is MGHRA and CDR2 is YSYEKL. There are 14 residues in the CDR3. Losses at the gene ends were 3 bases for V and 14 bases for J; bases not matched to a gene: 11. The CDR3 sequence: CASSQILAGVTEFF. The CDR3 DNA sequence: TGCGCCAGCAGCCAGATTTTAGCGGGAGTAACAGAGTTCTTC.